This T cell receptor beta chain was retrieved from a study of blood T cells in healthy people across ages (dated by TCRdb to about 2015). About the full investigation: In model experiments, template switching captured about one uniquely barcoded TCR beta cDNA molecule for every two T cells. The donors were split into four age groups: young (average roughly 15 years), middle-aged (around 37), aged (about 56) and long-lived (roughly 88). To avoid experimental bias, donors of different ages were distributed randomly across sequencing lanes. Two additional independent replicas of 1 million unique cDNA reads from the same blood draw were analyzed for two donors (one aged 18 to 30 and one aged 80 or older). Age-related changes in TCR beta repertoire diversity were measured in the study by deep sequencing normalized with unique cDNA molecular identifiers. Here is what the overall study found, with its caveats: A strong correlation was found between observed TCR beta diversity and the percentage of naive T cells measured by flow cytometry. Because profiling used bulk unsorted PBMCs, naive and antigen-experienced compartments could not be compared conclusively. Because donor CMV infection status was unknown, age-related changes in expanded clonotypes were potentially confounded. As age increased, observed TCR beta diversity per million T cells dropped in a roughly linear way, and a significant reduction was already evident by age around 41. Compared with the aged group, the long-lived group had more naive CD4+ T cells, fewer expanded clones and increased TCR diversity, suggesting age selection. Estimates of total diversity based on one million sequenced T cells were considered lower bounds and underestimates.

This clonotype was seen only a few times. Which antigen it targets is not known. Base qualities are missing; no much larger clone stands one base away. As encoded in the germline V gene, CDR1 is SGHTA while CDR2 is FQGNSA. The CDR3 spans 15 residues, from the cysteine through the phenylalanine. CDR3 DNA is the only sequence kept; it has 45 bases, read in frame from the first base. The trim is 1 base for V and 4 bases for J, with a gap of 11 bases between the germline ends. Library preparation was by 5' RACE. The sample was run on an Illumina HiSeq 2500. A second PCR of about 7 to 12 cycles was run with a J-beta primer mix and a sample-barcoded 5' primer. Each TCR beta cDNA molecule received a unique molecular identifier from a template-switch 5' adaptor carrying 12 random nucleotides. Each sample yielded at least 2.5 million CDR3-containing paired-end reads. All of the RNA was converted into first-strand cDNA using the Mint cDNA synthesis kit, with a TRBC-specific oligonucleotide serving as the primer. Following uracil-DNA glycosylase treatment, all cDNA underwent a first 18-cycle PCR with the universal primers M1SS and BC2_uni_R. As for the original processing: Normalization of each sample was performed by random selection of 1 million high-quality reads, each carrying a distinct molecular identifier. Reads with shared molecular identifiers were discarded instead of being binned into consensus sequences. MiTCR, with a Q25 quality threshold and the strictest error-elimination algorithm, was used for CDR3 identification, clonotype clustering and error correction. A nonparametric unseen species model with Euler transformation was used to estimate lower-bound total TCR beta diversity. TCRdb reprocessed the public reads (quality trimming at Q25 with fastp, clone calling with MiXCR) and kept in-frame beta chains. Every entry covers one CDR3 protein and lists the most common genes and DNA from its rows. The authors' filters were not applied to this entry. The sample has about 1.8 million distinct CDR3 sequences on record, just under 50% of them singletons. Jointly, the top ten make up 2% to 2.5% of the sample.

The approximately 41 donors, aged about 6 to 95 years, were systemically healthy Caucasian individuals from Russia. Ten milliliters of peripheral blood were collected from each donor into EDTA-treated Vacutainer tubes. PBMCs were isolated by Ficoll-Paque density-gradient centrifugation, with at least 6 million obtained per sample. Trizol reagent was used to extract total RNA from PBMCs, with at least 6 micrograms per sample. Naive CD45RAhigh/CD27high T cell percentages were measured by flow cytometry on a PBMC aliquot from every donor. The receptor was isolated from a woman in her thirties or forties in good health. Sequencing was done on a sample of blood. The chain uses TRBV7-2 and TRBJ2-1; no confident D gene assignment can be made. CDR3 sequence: CASSLDNGQYNEQFF. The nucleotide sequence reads TGTGCCAGCAGCTTAGATAATGGGCAGTACAATGAGCAGTTCTTC.